This is a list of T cell receptor beta chains from one sample in a study of blood T cell repertoires in COVID-19. Assay used: immunoSEQ multiplex PCR; TCRdb lists only in-frame clones, some missing. The sample lists roughly 200,000 clones, about three quarters occurring once. Specimen: peripheral blood. The receptors stem from a woman aged 50 to 65 with active or convalescent COVID-19. The CDR3 runs from the conserved cysteine through the conserved F or W. The order of the fields is J gene, V gene, D gene, clone size, CDR3 protein, CDR3 DNA. D genes are given only for firm matches. Size tells how often a clone was seen (once, few, many) or the class of an expanded clone, and some rows leave it out.

TRBJ2-3	TRBV30	NA	NA	CACGPSALTDTQYF	TGTGCCTGCGGGCCTAGCGCTCTCACAGATACGCAGTATTTT
TRBJ2-3	TRBV29-1	TRBD1	few	CSVGQGAGGTDTQYF	TGCAGCGTTGGTCAGGGGGCTGGAGGCACAGATACGCAGTATTTT
TRBJ1-4	TRBV4-3	TRBD1	NA	CASSQDRAEEKLFF	TGCGCCAGCAGCCAGGACAGGGCCGAAGAAAAACTGTTTTTT
TRBJ2-7	TRBV19	TRBD2	NA	CASSTRTSGASYEQYF	TGTGCCAGTAGTACCCGGACTAGCGGGGCCTCCTACGAGCAGTACTTC
TRBJ1-5	TRBV7-2	NA	NA	CASTINGPGNGQPQHF	TGTGCCAGCACCATAAATGGTCCCGGGAACGGACAGCCCCAGCATTTT
TRBJ1-5	TRBV6-5	TRBD1	NA	CASRKDRGQHQPQHF	TGTGCCAGCAGAAAGGACAGGGGGCAACATCAGCCCCAGCATTTT
TRBJ2-5	TRBV4-2	NA	NA	CASSQGRQEQETQYF	TGTGCCAGCAGCCAGGGGAGGCAGGAGCAAGAGACCCAGTACTTC
TRBJ2-5	TRBV27	NA	NA	CASTLYQETQYF	TGTGCCAGCACTCTTTACCAAGAGACCCAGTACTTC
TRBJ2-2	TRBV19	TRBD2	NA	CASTKRPSGGAANTGELFF	TGTGCCAGTACCAAACGCCCTAGCGGGGGGGCTGCGAACACCGGGGAGCTGTTTTTT
TRBJ1-2	TRBV6-5	TRBD1	NA	CASKPDRDRGGYTF	TGTGCCAGCAAACCGGACAGGGATAGGGGTGGCTACACCTTC
TRBJ2-5	TRBV2	TRBD2	few	CASSGALSGRTQYF	TGTGCCAGCAGCGGCGCCCTTAGCGGGAGAACCCAGTACTTC
TRBJ2-5	TRBV18	TRBD1	NA	CASSPNSPGQGRETQYF	TGTGCCAGCTCACCTAATTCCCCGGGACAGGGGAGAGAGACCCAGTACTTC
TRBJ2-1	TRBV11-3	NA	NA	CASSLGGLNEQFF	TGTGCCAGCAGCTTAGGAGGTCTCAATGAGCAGTTCTTC
TRBJ2-1	TRBV12-3/TRBV12-4	NA	NA	CASRWETGEKFF	TGTGCCAGCAGATGGGAGACCGGCGAGAAGTTCTTC
TRBJ2-1	TRBV6-4	NA	NA	CAATRKPNEQFF	TGTGCCGCCACGCGCAAGCCCAATGAGCAGTTCTTC
TRBJ1-4	TRBV30	NA	NA	CAWAGQINEKLFF	TGTGCCTGGGCCGGACAGATTAATGAAAAACTGTTTTTT
TRBJ2-3	TRBV21-1	NA	few	CASSKYHGASTDTQYF	TGTGCCAGCAGCAAATACCACGGAGCTAGCACAGATACGCAGTATTTT
TRBJ2-7	TRBV20-1	NA	NA	CSASGSDSPFLGEQYF	TGCAGTGCTAGTGGAAGCGACAGCCCCTTCCTAGGGGAGCAGTACTTC
TRBJ2-1	TRBV18	NA	NA	CASSQASDEQFF	TGTGCCAGCTCACAGGCTAGCGATGAGCAGTTCTTC
TRBJ1-1	TRBV6-2/TRBV6-3	NA	NA	CASSPLSIRGTEAFF	TGTGCCAGCAGTCCCCTCAGTATTAGAGGCACTGAAGCTTTCTTT
TRBJ2-4	TRBV3-1/TRBV3-2	NA	many	CASSQVKGDGGKNIQYF	TGTGCCAGCAGCCAAGTCAAGGGGGATGGTGGCAAAAACATTCAGTACTTC
TRBJ2-7	TRBV9	TRBD2	NA	CASSGGGGGPYEQYF	TGTGCCAGCAGCGGGGGCGGGGGGGGCCCCTACGAGCAGTACTTC
TRBJ1-2	TRBV6-2/TRBV6-3	NA	NA	CASSSTIPGGYTF	TGTGCCAGCAGTTCTACCATCCCGGGTGGCTACACCTTC
TRBJ2-3	TRBV4-2	TRBD1	NA	CASSLTGTDSTDTQYF	TGTGCCAGCAGCCTAACCGGGACAGATAGCACAGATACGCAGTATTTT